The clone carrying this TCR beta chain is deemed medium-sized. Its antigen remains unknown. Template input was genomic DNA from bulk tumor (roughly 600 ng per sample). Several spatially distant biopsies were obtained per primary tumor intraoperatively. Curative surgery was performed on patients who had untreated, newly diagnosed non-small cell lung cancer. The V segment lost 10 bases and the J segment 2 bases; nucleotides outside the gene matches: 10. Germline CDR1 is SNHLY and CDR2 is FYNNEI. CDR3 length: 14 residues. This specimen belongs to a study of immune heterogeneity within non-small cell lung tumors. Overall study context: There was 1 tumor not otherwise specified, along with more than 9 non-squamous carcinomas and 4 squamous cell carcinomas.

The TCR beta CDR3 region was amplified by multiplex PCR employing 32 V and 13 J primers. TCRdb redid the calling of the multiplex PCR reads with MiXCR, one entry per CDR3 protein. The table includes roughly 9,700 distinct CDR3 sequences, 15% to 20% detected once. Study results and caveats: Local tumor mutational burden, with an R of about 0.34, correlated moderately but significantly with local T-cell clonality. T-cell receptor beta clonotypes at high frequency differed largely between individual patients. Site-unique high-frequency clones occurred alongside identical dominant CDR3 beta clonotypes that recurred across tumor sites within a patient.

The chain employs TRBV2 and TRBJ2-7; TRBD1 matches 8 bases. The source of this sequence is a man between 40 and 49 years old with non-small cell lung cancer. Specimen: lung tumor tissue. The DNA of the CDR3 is TGTGCCACCATCGACAGGGGATCCCCCTACGAGCAGTACTTC. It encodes CATIDRGSPYEQYF.